This paragraph reports one T cell receptor beta chain. Its antigen is unknown. The data were taken from a study of T cell responses to AZD1222 COVID-19 vaccine. Findings and caveats of the study: The peak T cell response came first, and repertoires were sampled only after it.

This CDR3 has 15 amino acids. V was pared by 6 bases and J by 4 bases, with 18 bases between. Germline assignment: CDR1 SNHLY and CDR2 FYNNEI. Libraries were prepared by immunoSEQ multiplex PCR; TCRdb keeps only in-frame clonotypes and omits some of them. The top ten hold over 2.5% of the sample, which has about 120,000 clones, approximately 93% seen once. This clonotype originated in an adult in good health. The sequenced sample was peripheral blood, obtained on day 0 of AZD1222 vaccination. The chain combines TRBV2 with TRBJ1-2; D remains ambiguous. CDR3 nucleotides: TGTGCCAGCAGCACCGGTGGGGTAAAAGGCTATGGCTACACCTTC. This codes for CASSTGGVKGYGYTF.